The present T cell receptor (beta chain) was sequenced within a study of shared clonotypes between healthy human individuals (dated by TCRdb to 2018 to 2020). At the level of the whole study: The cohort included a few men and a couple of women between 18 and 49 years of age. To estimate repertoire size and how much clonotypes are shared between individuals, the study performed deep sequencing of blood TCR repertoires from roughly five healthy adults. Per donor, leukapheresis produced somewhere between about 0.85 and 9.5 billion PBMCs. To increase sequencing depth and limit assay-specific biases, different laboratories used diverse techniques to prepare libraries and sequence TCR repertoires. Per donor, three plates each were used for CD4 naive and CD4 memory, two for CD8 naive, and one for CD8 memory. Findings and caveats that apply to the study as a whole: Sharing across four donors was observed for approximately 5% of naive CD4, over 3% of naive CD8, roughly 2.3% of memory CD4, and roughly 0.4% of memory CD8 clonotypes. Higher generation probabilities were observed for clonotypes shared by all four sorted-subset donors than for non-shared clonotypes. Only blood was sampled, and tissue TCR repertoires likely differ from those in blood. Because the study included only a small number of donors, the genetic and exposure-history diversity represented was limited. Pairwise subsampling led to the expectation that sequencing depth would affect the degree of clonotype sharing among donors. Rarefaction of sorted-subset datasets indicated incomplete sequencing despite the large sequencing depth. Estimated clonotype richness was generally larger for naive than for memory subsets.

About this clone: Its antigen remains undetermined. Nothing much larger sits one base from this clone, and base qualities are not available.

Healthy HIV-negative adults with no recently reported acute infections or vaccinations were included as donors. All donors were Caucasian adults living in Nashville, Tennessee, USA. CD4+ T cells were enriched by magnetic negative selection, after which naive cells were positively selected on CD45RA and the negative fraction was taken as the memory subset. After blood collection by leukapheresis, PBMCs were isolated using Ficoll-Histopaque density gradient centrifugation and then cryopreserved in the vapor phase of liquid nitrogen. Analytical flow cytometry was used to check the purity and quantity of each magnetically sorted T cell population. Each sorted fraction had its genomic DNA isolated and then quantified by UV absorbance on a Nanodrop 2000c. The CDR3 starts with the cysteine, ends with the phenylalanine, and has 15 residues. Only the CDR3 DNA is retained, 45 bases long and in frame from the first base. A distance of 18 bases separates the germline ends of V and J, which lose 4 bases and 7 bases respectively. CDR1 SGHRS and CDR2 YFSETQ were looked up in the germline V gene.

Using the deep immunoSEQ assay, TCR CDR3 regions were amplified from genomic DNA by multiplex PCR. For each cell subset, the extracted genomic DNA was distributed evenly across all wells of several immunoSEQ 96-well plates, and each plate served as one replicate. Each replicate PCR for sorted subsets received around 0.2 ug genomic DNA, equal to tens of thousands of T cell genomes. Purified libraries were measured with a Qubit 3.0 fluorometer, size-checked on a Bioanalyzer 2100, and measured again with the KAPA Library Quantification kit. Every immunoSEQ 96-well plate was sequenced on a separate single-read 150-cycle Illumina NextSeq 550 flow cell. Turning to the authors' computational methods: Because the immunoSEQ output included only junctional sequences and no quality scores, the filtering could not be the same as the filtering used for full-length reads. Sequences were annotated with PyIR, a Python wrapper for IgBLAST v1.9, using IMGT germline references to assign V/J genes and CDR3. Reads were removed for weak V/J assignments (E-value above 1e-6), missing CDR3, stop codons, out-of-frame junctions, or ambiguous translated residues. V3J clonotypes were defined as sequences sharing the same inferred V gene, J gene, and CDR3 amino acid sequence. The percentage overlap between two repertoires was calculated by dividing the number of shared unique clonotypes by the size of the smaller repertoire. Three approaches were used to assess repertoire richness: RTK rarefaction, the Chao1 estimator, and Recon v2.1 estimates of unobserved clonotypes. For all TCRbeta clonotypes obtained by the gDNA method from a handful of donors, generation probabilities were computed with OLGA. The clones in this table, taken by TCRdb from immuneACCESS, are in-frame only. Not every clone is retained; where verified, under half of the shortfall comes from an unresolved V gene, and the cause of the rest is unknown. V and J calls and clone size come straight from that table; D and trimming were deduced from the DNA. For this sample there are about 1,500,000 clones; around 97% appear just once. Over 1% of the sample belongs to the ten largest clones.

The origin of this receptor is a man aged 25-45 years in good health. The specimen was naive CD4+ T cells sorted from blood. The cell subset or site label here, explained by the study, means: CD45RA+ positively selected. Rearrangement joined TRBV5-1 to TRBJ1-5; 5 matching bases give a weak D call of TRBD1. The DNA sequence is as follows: TGCGCCAGCAGCCCCGTCGGGGGTTTAAGGCAGCCCCAGCATTTT. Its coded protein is CASSPVGGLRQPQHF.